The next 19 T cell receptor beta chains were all read from a single sample in a study of TIL therapy for anti-PD-1-resistant metastatic lung cancer. The immunoSEQ assay was v3. Method: immunoSEQ multiplex PCR; TCRdb's copy keeps in-frame clones and lacks some. The sample includes about 36,000 clones, over 70% of them seen just once. Time point reported: pre-treatment sample, taken before nivolumab and TIL therapy. The sequencing here drew on blood, taken at baseline. These receptors were obtained from a person between 30 and 80 years old with non-small cell lung cancer.

This clone was counted a single time. The chain has TRBV27 and TRBJ2-1, with D maybe TRBD2 (6 bases). The CDR3 covers 15 residues. Germline V CDR1 and CDR2: MNHEY, SMNVEV (reference sequence). Between the trimmed V and J ends, which lost 0 bases and 3 bases, there was a span of 9 bases. In nucleotides, the CDR3 is TGTGCCAGCAGTTTATCTAGCGGTAGCTACAATGAGCAGTTCTTC. As protein: CASSLSSGSYNEQFF.

V is TRBV11-2 and J is TRBJ2-1; possible D gene TRBD2, 6 bases. Trimming took 1 base from V and 8 from J, leaving 18 bases between them. This CDR3 has 16 amino acids. CDR1 is SGHAT, CDR2 FQNNGV, per germline. Here the CDR3 DNA reads TGTGCCAGCAGCTTAGTGGGGGTCCGGGGGATCGATGAGCAGTTCTTC. As protein: CASSLVGVRGIDEQFF. Full variable domain (rest looked up from reference TRBV11-2 and TRBJ2-1): EAGVAQSPRYKIIEKRQSVAFWCNPISGHATLYWYQQILGQGPKLLIQFQNNGVVDDSQLPKDRFSAERLKGVDSTLKIQPAKLEDSAVYLCASSLVGVRGIDEQFFGPGTRLTVL.

The CDR3 bases are TGTGCCAGTAGTATCACTGGACAGGGGGGCTATGGCTACACCTTC. Its protein is CASSITGQGGYGYTF. This chain links TRBV19 with TRBJ1-2; 10 nucleotides line up with TRBD1. V gave up 3 bases and J gave up 4 bases; unmatched junction bases: 5. In germline, CDR1 is LNHDA, CDR2 SQIVND (reference sequence). The CDR3 has 15 residues.

The chain has TRBV7-2 and TRBJ2-5, with D uncertain. V shed 4 bases and J shed 4 bases, with 10 bases lying between them. The CDR3 contains 13 residues. Germline CDR1 reads SGHTA; CDR2 reads FQGNSA. CDR3 in amino acids: CASSYVTIETQYF. CDR3 nucleotide sequence: TGTGCCAGCAGCTACGTAACAATAGAGACCCAGTACTTC. The full variable domain, with the rest looked up from reference TRBV7-2 and TRBJ2-5, is GAGVSQSPSNKVTEKGKDVELRCDPISGHTALYWYRQSLGQGLEFLIYFQGNSAPDKSGLPSDRFSAERTGGSVSTLTIQRTQQEDSAVYLCASSYVTIETQYFGPGTRLLVL.

V usage is TRBV6-5 and J usage is TRBJ1-5; 8 bases are a match to TRBD1. The CDR3 consists of 16 residues. Germline CDR1 and CDR2: MNHEY and SVGAGI. The V segment lost 4 bases and the J segment 5 bases; nucleotides outside the gene matches: 10. Here the CDR3 reads CASSSYRTGRDQPQHF. In nucleotides, the CDR3 is TGTGCCAGCAGTTCTTACCGGACAGGGCGCGATCAGCCCCAGCATTTT.

In its sample, this clone was seen once. The J gene is TRBJ2-1, the V gene TRBV11-2; possibly TRBD2 for D (5 bases). Germline assignment: CDR1 SGHAT and CDR2 FQNNGV. The V gene lost 3 bases and the J gene lost 7 bases, with 7 bases spanning the gap. This CDR3 is built from 12 residues. The CDR3 nucleotides read TGTGCCAGCAGCTTCGAGGGAAATGAGCAGTTCTTC. It specifies CASSFEGNEQFF.

This clone showed up just a few times. V gene TRBV7-2 combines with J gene TRBJ2-5, with 7 bases identical to TRBD2. There are 13 residues in the CDR3. CDR1 is SGHTA and CDR2 is FQGNSA in the germline V gene. Trimming at V came to 2 bases and at J to 10 bases, leaving 7 bases not matched to a gene. CDR3 coding DNA: TGTGCCAGCAGCTTAACTGATGGCGGGGGCCAGTACTTC. It translates to CASSLTDGGGQYF.

The V call is TRBV7-2, the J call TRBJ1-5; D is perhaps TRBD1 (6 bases). The ends were cut back, 3 bases at V and 2 bases at J, with 14 bases in the middle. CDR1 and CDR2 (germline): SGHTA, FQGNSA. The CDR3 has 16 residues. Here the CDR3 DNA reads TGTGCCAGCAGCTTGCAGCAGGGGTTGGGCAATCAGCCCCAGCATTTT. Translation: CASSLQQGLGNQPQHF.

The gene calls are TRBV10-3 and TRBJ2-5; TRBD2 matches 11 bases. The CDR3 spans 15 residues. Germline CDR1 reads ENHRY; CDR2 reads SYGVKD. The J segment lost 5 bases and the V segment lost 0 bases, leaving 2 bases of the junction unmatched. The CDR3 here is CAISESTSGTETQYF. The CDR3 DNA reads TGTGCCATCAGTGAGTCGACTAGCGGGACGGAGACCCAGTACTTC.

This clone was seen a few times. The J gene is TRBJ1-5, the V gene TRBV29-1; no clear D. This CDR3 has 15 residues. Germline CDR1 and CDR2: SQVTM and ANQGSEA. Trimming stripped 4 bases from V and 0 bases from J, with 13 bases between. DNA for the CDR3: TGCAGCGTTGCATGGACGCAGGATAGCAATCAGCCCCAGCATTTT. This codes for CSVAWTQDSNQPQHF.

This clone was found a few times. V gene TRBV4-2 combines with J gene TRBJ1-1; D gene unclear. Trimming cost V 1 base and J 4 bases, with 13 bases left between them. The CDR3 runs 15 residues. Germline V CDR1 and CDR2: LGHNA, YNFKEQ. The CDR3 region is CASSQGVGGGTEAFF. In nucleotides, the CDR3 is TGTGCCAGCAGCCAAGGGGTAGGAGGTGGCACTGAAGCTTTCTTT.

The chain is built from TRBV11-2 and TRBJ2-7; weak D call: TRBD1 (5 bases). Germline CDR1 and CDR2: SGHAT and FQNNGV. The length of the CDR3 is 15 residues. With 3 bases removed from V and 1 base from J, the gap between germline ends came to 13 bases. Here the CDR3 DNA reads TGTGCCAGCAGCTTTCAGGGTACGGCTTCCTACGAGCAGTACTTC. Translation gives CASSFQGTASYEQYF.

This CDR3 is CASSLSDPYEQYF. In DNA form, the CDR3 reads TGTGCCAGCAGCCTGTCGGACCCCTACGAGCAGTACTTC. J is TRBJ2-5 and V is TRBV7-9; D not certain. The end of the DNA fits TRBJ2-7 better, so the J call may be wrong. The CDR3 is 13 residues long. Per the germline V gene, CDR1 is SEHNR and CDR2 is FQNEAQ (reference sequence).

This clone appeared a few times. Distinct nucleotide sequences in the sample also encode this CDR3. The chain uses TRBV7-2 and TRBJ1-2; the match to TRBD1 covers 11 bases. V lost 1 base, J lost 8 bases, and 3 bases stayed unmatched. The length of the CDR3 is 14 residues. Germline-derived CDR1 and CDR2 are SGHTA and FQGNSA. In DNA form, the CDR3 reads TGTGCCAGCAGCTTAGGGACAGGGGGCCGCGGCTACACCTTC. This sequence encodes CASSLGTGGRGYTF. Full variable domain (outside the CDR3, taken from reference TRBV7-2 and TRBJ1-2): GAGVSQSPSNKVTEKGKDVELRCDPISGHTALYWYRQSLGQGLEFLIYFQGNSAPDKSGLPSDRFSAERTGGSVSTLTIQRTQQEDSAVYLCASSLGTGGRGYTFGSGTRLTVV.

V is TRBV6-5 and J is TRBJ2-1; 8 bases fit TRBD2. The CDR3 has 14 residues. Unmatched junction bases numbered 0, after V lost 2 bases and J lost 3 bases. Per the germline V gene, CDR1 is MNHEY and CDR2 is SVGAGI. The CDR3 coding sequence is TGTGCCAGCAGTTACCGGGGGGGCTACAATGAGCAGTTCTTC. This gives the protein CASSYRGGYNEQFF.

This clone was counted a few times. The chain is built from TRBV2 and TRBJ2-2; D unclear. The CDR3 contains 12 residues. The germline V and J ends were trimmed by 4 bases and 8 bases, with 8 bases remaining between them. Germline V lookup: CDR1 SNHLY, CDR2 FYNNEI. The CDR3 DNA reads TGTGCCAGCAGTGTATTTCGGGGGGAGCTGTTTTTT. Its translation is CASSVFRGELFF.

The sample holds one count of this clone. The chain carries TRBV9 and TRBJ1-3, with D unresolved. The germline gives CDR1 SGDLS, CDR2 YYNGEE. This CDR3 region has 11 residues. The CDR3 DNA reads TGTGCGTCAGAAGCTGGAAACACCATATATTTT. Translated, it gives CASEAGNTIYF.

V and J are TRBV7-9 and TRBJ2-5; D is undetermined. V gave up 3 bases and J gave up 4 bases, with 12 bases separating them. The CDR3 contains 14 residues. Per the germline V gene, CDR1 is SEHNR and CDR2 is FQNEAQ (reference sequence). The CDR3 loop is CASSLRLGGETQYF. DNA for the CDR3: TGTGCCAGCAGCTTGAGGCTGGGTGGAGAGACCCAGTACTTC.

The V gene is TRBV29-1, the J gene TRBJ2-7; 11 bases agree with TRBD1. Germline CDR1 reads SQVTM; CDR2 reads ANQGSEA. CDR3 length: 18 amino acids. J gave up 2 bases and V 4 bases, and 16 bases lay outside the gene matches. The DNA of the CDR3 is TGCAGCGTTGTACTCCCCCCGTCCGGGACAGGGGGAACCTACGAGCAGTACTTC. Translation: CSVVLPPSGTGGTYEQYF.